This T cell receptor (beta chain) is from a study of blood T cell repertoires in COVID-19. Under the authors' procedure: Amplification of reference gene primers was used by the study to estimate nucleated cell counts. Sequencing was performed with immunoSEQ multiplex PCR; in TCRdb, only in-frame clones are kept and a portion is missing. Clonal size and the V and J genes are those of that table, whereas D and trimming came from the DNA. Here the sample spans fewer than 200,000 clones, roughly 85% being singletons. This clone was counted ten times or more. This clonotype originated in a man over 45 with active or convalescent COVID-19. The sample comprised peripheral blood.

The CDR3: CAVQGSGEKLFF. The CDR3, as DNA: TGTGCCGTACAGGGTTCGGGTGAAAAACTGTTTTTT. This chain connects TRBV2 to TRBJ1-4; the D gene is possibly TRBD1 (6 bases). Germline CDR1 reads SNHLY; CDR2 reads FYNNEI. V lost 11 bases, J lost 7 bases, and 14 bases lay in between. The CDR3 runs 12 residues.